These 8 T cell receptor beta chains came from one sample sequenced in a study of blood T cell repertoires in COVID-19. Libraries were prepared by immunoSEQ multiplex PCR; TCRdb keeps only in-frame clonotypes and omits some of them. The repertoire includes roughly 260,000 clones, 80% to 95% of them detected once, and around 2% sits in the top ten. Sequences were obtained from PBMCs or T cells enriched from blood (not recorded which). Receptors were obtained from a woman under 30 who had recovered from COVID-19.

The chain is built from TRBV27 and TRBJ2-2; 9 bases align to TRBD2. CDR3 length: 17 residues. J gave up 1 base and V 6 bases, and 9 bases lay outside the gene matches. Germline V gene data show CDR1 as MNHEY and CDR2 as SMNVEV (reference sequence). CDR3 DNA: TGTGCCAGCAGCATCCACTTTAGCGGGAGGAACACCGGGGAGCTGTTTTTT. Protein product: CASSIHFSGRNTGELFF.

The chain joins TRBV5-6 to TRBJ2-7; D ambiguous. Between the trimmed V and J ends, which lost 0 bases and 11 bases, there was a span of 18 bases. The CDR3 contains 14 residues. Germline V gene lookup returns CDR1 SGHDT and CDR2 YYEEEE. CDR3 DNA sequence: TGTGCCAGCAGCTTGGAGGCAGGTCCCCCGGTTAAGTACTTC. Translation: CASSLEAGPPVKYF.

This chain connects TRBV11-1 to TRBJ2-2; D might be TRBD1 (5 bases). CDR3 length: 15 residues. The V gene lost 6 bases and the J gene lost 4 bases, with 15 bases spanning the gap. The V gene's germline CDR1 is SGHAT and CDR2 FQDESV (reference sequence). The CDR3 DNA reads as TGTGCCAGCAGTTCAGGGCAGCTTGGCACCGGGGAGCTGTTTTTT. Its protein is CASSSGQLGTGELFF. The full variable domain, with the rest looked up from reference TRBV11-1 and TRBJ2-2, is EAEVAQSPRYKITEKSQAVAFWCDPISGHATLYWYRQILGQGPELLVQFQDESVVDDSQLPKDRFSAERLKGVDSTLKIQPAELGDSAMYLCASSSGQLGTGELFFGEGSRLTVL.

The chain recombines TRBV11-1 with TRBJ1-4; D is ambiguous. V shed 1 base and J shed 4 bases, with 10 bases lying between them. This CDR3 is 15 amino acids long. Per the germline V gene, CDR1 is SGHAT and CDR2 is FQDESV (reference sequence). The CDR3 loop is CASSLDSRSNEKLFF. Written as DNA, the CDR3 is TGTGCCAGCAGCTTAGACTCACGGAGTAATGAAAAACTGTTTTTT.

The CDR3 is CASSLGDRVNYEQYF. The CDR3 nucleotides are TGTGCCAGCAGCTTGGGGGACAGGGTTAACTACGAGCAGTACTTC. The V and J genes are TRBV5-5 and TRBJ2-7; 9 bases agree with TRBD1. The germline V gene has CDR1 SGHKS and CDR2 YYEKEE (reference sequence). Trimming at V came to 0 bases and at J to 3 bases, leaving 4 bases not matched to a gene. The CDR3 consists of 15 residues.

The table lists this clone with a count of one. The chain uses TRBV5-5 and TRBJ1-3; D gene unclear. CDR1 and CDR2 (germline): SGHKS, YYEKEE (reference sequence). The CDR3 extends over 12 amino acids. V lost 0 bases to trimming and J lost 8 bases, with 6 bases between them. CDR3 region: CASSLDGDTIYF. The CDR3 DNA reads TGTGCCAGCAGCTTGGACGGGGACACCATATATTTT. The full variable domain, completed using reference TRBV5-5 and TRBJ1-3, is DAGVTQSPTHLIKTRGQQVTLRCSPISGHKSVSWYQQVLGQGPQFIFQYYEKEERGRGNFPDRFSARQFPNYSSELNVNALLLGDSALYLCASSLDGDTIYFGEGSWLTVV.

The V call is TRBV5-5, the J call TRBJ1-6; 8 bases line up with TRBD1. V shed 4 bases and J 9 bases; nucleotides not matched to a gene: 9. Germline V gene sequence: CDR1 SGHKS, CDR2 YYEKEE (reference sequence). This CDR3 is built from 15 residues. For the CDR3, the DNA is TGTGCCAGCAGCCGAGGACAGGGTCTGCGTTCACCCCTCCACTTT. As protein: CASSRGQGLRSPLHF.

The chain recombines TRBV2 with TRBJ2-7; D is possibly TRBD1 (7 bases). The CDR3 extends over 15 amino acids. Germline V gene sequence: CDR1 SNHLY, CDR2 FYNNEI. Trimming stripped 4 bases from V and 7 bases from J, with 20 bases between. The CDR3 region has the DNA TGTGCCAGCAGTGGCGGGACAGCCAACTCGGGGGAGCAGTACTTC. The encoded protein is CASSGGTANSGEQYF.